This paragraph reports one T cell receptor beta chain. The target antigen is unknown. The data belong to a study of shared clonotypes between healthy human individuals. Each subset's genomic DNA was split evenly across several immunoSEQ plates. TCRdb's table, derived via immunoSEQ multiplex PCR, lists solely in-frame clones and lacks some. Of fewer than 1.6 million clones in the sample, about 98.5% were seen once. Study findings and constraints: Generally, estimated richness proved larger in naive subsets than it did in memory subsets.

The V end was cut by 6 bases, the J end by 3 bases, with 15 bases between. The CDR3 covers 14 residues. Per germline, CDR1 LNHNV and CDR2 YYDKDF (reference sequence). The genes are TRBV15 and TRBJ2-7; possibly TRBD1 for D (6 bases). The TCR sequence derives from a young man in good health. The sample comprised naive CD4+ T cells sorted from blood. Noted subset: CD45RA+ positively selected. CDR3 residues: CATRTSTGRYEQYF. The CDR3 DNA reads TGTGCCACCAGGACCTCAACAGGGCGCTACGAGCAGTACTTC.